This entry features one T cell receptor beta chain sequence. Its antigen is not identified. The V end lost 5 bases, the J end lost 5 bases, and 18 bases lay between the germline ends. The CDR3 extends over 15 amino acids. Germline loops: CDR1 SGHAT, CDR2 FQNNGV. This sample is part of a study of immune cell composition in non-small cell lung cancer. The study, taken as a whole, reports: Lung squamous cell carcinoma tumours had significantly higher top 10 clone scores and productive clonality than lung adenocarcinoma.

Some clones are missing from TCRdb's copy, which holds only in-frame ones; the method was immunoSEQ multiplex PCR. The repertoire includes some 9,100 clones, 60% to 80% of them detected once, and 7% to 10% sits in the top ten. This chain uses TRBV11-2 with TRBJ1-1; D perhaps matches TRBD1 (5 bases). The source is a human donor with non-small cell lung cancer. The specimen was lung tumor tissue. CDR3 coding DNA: TGTGCCAGCAGCAAAGCTACGGGGGTTAATACTGAAGCTTTCTTT. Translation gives CASSKATGVNTEAFF.